What follows are 12 T cell receptor beta chains derived from one specimen sequenced in a study of beta chain features in type 1 diabetes. The study's findings and limits: Moderately but significantly shorter TCRB CDR3s were found in Type 1 diabetes patients in all four CD4+ subsets.

These TCRs' antigens remain unknown. Expressed TCRB transcripts were sequenced because the isolated RNA had all been reverse transcribed beforehand. This table comes from immunoSEQ multiplex PCR, and its TCRdb copy is limited to in-frame clones, with some not included. The sample lists about 180,000 clones; 6% to 9% were seen once. The sequencing sample was made of central memory CD4+ T cells from blood. The receptors stem from a man between 18 and 35 years old with type 1 diabetes.

This clone was seen only a few times. The chain is built from TRBV4-3 and TRBJ1-3; 7 bases fit TRBD1. Germline V gene sequence: CDR1 LGHNA, CDR2 YSLEER. The V segment lost 4 bases and the J segment 1 base; nucleotides outside the gene matches: 7. The CDR3 totals 16 residues. DNA of the CDR3: TGCGCCAGCAGCCGAGACCGGGACAGTTCTGGAAACACCATATATTTT. Translated, it gives CASSRDRDSSGNTIYF.

This clone was seen only a few times. The V and J genes are TRBV7-9 and TRBJ2-7, with D possibly matching TRBD1 (7 bases). V was pared by 6 bases and J by 7 bases, with 16 bases between. Germline CDR1 and CDR2: SEHNR and FQNEAQ (reference sequence). The CDR3 is 13 residues long. The CDR3: CASRTGGGGEQYF. For the CDR3, the DNA is TGTGCCAGCAGGACCGGAGGGGGCGGGGAGCAGTACTTC.

A remark on this clone: Additional DNA sequences in this sample encode the identical CDR3. DNA for the CDR3: TGCAGTGCTAGGAGAGGTCAGCCCCAGCATTTT. Protein product: CSARRGQPQHF. The chain has TRBV20-1 and TRBJ1-5; no clear D. CDR1 and CDR2 from the germline V gene are DFQATT and SNEGSKA (reference sequence). The CDR3 loop spans 11 amino acids. The V and J ends lost 3 bases and 6 bases respectively, with 6 bases between them.

This clone was recorded many times. The chain recombines TRBV29-1 with TRBJ1-1; no firm D call. Germline-derived CDR1 and CDR2 are SQVTM and ANQGSEA. The V gene lost 5 bases and the J gene lost 4 bases, with 8 bases spanning the gap. The CDR3 covers 11 residues. The CDR3 reads CSVRLATEAFF. In nucleotides, the CDR3 is TGCAGCGTTCGACTGGCCACTGAAGCTTTCTTT.

The gene calls are TRBV9 and TRBJ2-1, with D possibly being TRBD1 (5 bases). V dropped 0 bases and J dropped 10 bases, with 8 bases sitting between them. This CDR3 is 12 amino acids long. Germline V gene sequence: CDR1 SGDLS, CDR2 YYNGEE. The CDR3 protein is CASSVERGEQFF. CDR3 sequence (DNA): TGTGCCAGCAGCGTAGAAAGGGGAGAGCAGTTCTTC.

The chain carries TRBV4-3 and TRBJ2-1, with 14 bases matching TRBD2. Germline CDR1 reads LGHNA; CDR2 reads YSLEER. The CDR3 contains 16 residues. J gave up 8 bases and V 5 bases, and 8 bases lay outside the gene matches. Here the CDR3 DNA reads TGCGCCAGCAGCTACCAGACTAGCGGGGGGGCATATGAGCAGTTCTTC. Amino acids: CASSYQTSGGAYEQFF.

The chain uses TRBV28 and TRBJ1-2; D is perhaps TRBD1 (5 bases). From germline, CDR1 is MDHEN and CDR2 SYDVKM. The CDR3 has 12 residues. The V end was cut by 9 bases, the J end by 5 bases, with 13 bases between. CDR3 DNA: TGTGCCAGTGGGGGGGGAAGATATGGCTACACCTTC. The encoded protein is CASGGGRYGYTF.

The gene calls are TRBV10-3 and TRBJ1-4, with D possibly being TRBD1 (6 bases). With 6 bases removed from V and 1 base from J, the gap between germline ends came to 9 bases. CDR1 ENHRY and CDR2 SYGVKD come from the germline V gene. The CDR3 totals 14 residues. Here the CDR3 DNA reads TGTGCCATCAGCGGGACACAAACTAATGAAAAACTGTTTTTT. Its translation: CAISGTQTNEKLFF.

This clone showed up just a few times. The rearrangement joins TRBV7-9 to TRBJ2-6; TRBD1 might be the D (5 bases). V was pared by 4 bases and J by 0 bases, with 10 bases between. CDR1 and CDR2 from the germline V gene are SEHNR and FQNEAQ (reference sequence). The length of the CDR3 is 16 residues. In DNA form, the CDR3 reads TGTGCCAGCAGCTACCGACAGACCTCTGGGGCCAACGTCCTGACTTTC. This codes for CASSYRQTSGANVLTF.

The sample holds a few counts of this clone. This chain connects TRBV7-2 to TRBJ2-1, with TRBD2 matching over 13 bases. The CDR3 spans 15 residues. Germline lookup yields CDR1 SGHTA and CDR2 FQGNSA. Germline trimming cut 6 bases from V and 4 bases from J; bases unmatched to any gene: 3. CDR3 residues: CASRVTSGGYNEQFF. Written as DNA, the CDR3 is TGTGCCAGCAGGGTGACTAGCGGGGGGTACAATGAGCAGTTCTTC.

The rearrangement uses TRBV4-3 and TRBJ2-3, with TRBD2 matching 11 bases. CDR1 is LGHNA, CDR2 YSLEER, per germline. The V and J ends lost 1 base and 2 bases, in that order; junction bases with no gene match: 5. The length of the CDR3 is 17 residues. The CDR3 is CASSQALAGGYTDTQYF. The CDR3 DNA reads TGCGCCAGCAGCCAAGCTCTAGCGGGGGGATACACAGATACGCAGTATTTT.

This clone turned up a few times. This chain links TRBV7-9 with TRBJ1-2, with TRBD1 identical over 7 bases. CDR1 SEHNR and CDR2 FQNEAQ come from the germline V gene (reference sequence). V dropped 4 bases and J dropped 5; count of bases not matched to a gene: 10. The CDR3 runs to 15 residues. CDR3 in amino acids: CASSSLGAGGYGYTF. The CDR3 region has the DNA TGTGCCAGCAGCTCCCTTGGGGCAGGGGGGTATGGCTACACCTTC.